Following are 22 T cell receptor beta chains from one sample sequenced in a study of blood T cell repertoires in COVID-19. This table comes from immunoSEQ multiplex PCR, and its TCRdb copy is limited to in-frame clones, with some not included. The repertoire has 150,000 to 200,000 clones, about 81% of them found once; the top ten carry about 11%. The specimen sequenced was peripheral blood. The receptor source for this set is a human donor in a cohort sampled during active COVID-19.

The chain's CDR3 is CASSPQGHGNQPQHF. The CDR3 DNA sequence: TGTGCCAGCAGTCCACAGGGGCACGGCAATCAGCCCCAGCATTTT. The chain carries TRBV6-5 and TRBJ1-5; 7 bases agree with TRBD1. The CDR3 consists of 15 residues. The V gene's germline CDR1 is MNHEY and CDR2 SVGAGI. After removal of 5 bases from V and 2 bases from J, the junction contained 6 bases not matched to a gene.

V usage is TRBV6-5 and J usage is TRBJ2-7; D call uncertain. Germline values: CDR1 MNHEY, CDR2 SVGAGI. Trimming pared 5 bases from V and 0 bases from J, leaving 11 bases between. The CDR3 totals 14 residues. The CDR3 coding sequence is TGTGCCAGCAGTCCTACCTCGAACTCCTACGAGCAGTACTTC. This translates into CASSPTSNSYEQYF.

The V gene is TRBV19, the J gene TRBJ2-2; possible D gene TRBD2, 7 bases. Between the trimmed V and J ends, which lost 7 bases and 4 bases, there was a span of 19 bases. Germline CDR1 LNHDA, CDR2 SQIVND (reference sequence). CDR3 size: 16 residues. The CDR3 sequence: CASTSVGGLGTGELFF. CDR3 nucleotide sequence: TGTGCCAGTACCTCGGTCGGGGGGCTGGGCACCGGGGAGCTGTTTTTT.

CDR3 nucleotide sequence: TGTGCCAGCAGCATCCGGGACAGGGGGCGATATGGCTACACCTTC. It yields the protein CASSIRDRGRYGYTF. J is TRBJ1-2 and V is TRBV5-4, with TRBD1 matching 12 bases. The ends lost 4 bases at V and 5 bases at J; junction bases unmatched: 6. The CDR3 sequence is 15 residues long. The germline gives CDR1 SGHNT, CDR2 YYREEE (reference sequence).

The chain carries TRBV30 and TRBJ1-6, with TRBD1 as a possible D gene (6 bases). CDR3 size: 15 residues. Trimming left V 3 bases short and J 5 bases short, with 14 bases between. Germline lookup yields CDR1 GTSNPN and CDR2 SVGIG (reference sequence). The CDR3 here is CAWRVRDKNNSPLHF. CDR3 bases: TGTGCCTGGAGGGTCCGGGACAAAAATAATTCACCCCTCCACTTT. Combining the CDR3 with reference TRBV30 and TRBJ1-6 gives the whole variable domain SQTIHQWPATLVQPVGSPLSLECTVEGTSNPNLYWYRQAAGRGLQLLFYSVGIGQISSEVPQNLSASRPQDRQFILSSKKLLLSDSGFYLCAWRVRDKNNSPLHFGNGTRLTVT.

Written as DNA, the CDR3 is TGTGCCAGCAGCTTGGACAGGGGAAGGTCTGAAGCTTTCTTT. Its protein product is CASSLDRGRSEAFF. The chain uses TRBV7-2 and TRBJ1-1, with 9 bases matching TRBD1. The CDR3 contains 14 residues. CDR1 SGHTA and CDR2 FQGNSA come from the germline V gene. Trimming took 3 bases from V and 6 from J; bases not matched to a gene: 5.

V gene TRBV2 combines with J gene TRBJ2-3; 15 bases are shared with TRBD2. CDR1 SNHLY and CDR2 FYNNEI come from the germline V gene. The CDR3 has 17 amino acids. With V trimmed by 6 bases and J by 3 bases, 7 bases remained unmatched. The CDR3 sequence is CASRDGLAGGRTDTQYF. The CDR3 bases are TGTGCCAGCAGGGATGGACTAGCGGGGGGGCGGACAGATACGCAGTATTTT.

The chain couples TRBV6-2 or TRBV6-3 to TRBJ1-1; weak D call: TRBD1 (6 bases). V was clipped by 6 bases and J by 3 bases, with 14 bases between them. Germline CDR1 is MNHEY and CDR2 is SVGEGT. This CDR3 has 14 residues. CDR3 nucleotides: TGTGCCAGCAGCCGGACAGTTTTGTACACTGAAGCTTTCTTT. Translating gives CASSRTVLYTEAFF.

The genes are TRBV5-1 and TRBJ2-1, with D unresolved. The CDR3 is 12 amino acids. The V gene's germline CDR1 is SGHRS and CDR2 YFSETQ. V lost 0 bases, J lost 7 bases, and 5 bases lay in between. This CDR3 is CASSLDENEQFF. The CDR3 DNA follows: TGCGCCAGCAGCTTGGACGAGAATGAGCAGTTCTTC.

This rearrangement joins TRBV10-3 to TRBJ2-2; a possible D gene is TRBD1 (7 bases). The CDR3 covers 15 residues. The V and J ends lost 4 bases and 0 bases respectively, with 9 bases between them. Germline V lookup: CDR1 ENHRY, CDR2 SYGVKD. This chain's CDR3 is CAISGGTANTGELFF. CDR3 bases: TGTGCCATCAGTGGCGGGACAGCGAACACCGGGGAGCTGTTTTTT.

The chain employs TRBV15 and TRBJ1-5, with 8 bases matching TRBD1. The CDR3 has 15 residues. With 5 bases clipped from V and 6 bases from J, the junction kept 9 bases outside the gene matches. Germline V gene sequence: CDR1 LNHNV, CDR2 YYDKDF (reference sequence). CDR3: CATSGQGQGGQPQHF. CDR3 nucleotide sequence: TGTGCCACCAGCGGACAGGGCCAGGGCGGTCAGCCCCAGCATTTT.

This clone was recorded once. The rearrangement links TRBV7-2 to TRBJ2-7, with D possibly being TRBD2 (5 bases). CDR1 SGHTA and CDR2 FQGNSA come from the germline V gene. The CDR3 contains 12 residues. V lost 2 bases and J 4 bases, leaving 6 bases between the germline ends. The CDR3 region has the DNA TGTGCCAGCAGCTTACGGGGTTACGAGCAGTACTTC. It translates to CASSLRGYEQYF.

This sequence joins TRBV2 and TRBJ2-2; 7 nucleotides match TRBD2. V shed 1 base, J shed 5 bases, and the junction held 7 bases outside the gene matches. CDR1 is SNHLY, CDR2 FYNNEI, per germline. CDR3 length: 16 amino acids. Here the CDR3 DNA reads TGTGCCAGCAGTGAAGTTGCGGGAGCGGGTACCGGGGAGCTGTTTTTT. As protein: CASSEVAGAGTGELFF.

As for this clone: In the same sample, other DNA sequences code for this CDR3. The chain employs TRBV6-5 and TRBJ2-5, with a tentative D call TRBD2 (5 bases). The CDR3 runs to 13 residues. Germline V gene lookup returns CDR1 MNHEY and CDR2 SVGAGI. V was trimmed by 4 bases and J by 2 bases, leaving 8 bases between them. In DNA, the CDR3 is TGTGCCAGCAGTTGGACTTCACAAGAGACCCAGTACTTC. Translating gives CASSWTSQETQYF.

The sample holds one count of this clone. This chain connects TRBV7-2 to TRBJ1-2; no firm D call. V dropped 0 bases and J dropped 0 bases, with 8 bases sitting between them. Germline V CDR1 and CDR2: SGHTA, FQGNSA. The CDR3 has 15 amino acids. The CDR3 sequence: CASSLAGGANYGYTF. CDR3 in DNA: TGTGCCAGCAGCTTAGCAGGCGGAGCTAACTATGGCTACACCTTC.

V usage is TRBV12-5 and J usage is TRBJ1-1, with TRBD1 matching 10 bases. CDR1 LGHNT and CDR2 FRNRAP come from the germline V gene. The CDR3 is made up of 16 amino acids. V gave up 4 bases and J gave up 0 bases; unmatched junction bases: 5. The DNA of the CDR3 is TGTGCTAGTGGTTACCCGACAGGGGGCGTGAACACTGAAGCTTTCTTT. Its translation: CASGYPTGGVNTEAFF.

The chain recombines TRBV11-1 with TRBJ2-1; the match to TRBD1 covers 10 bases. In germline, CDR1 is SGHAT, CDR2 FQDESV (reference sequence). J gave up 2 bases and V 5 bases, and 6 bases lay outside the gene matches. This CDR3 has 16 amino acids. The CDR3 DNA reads TGTGCCAGCAGCCCCAGGGGACAGGGGACCTACAATGAGCAGTTCTTC. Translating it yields CASSPRGQGTYNEQFF.

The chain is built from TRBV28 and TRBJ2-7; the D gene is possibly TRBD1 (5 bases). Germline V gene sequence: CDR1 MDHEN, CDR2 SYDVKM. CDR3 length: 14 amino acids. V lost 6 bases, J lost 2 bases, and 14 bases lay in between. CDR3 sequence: CASRPPGSPYEQYF. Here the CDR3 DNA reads TGTGCCAGCAGGCCTCCAGGGTCCCCCTACGAGCAGTACTTC.

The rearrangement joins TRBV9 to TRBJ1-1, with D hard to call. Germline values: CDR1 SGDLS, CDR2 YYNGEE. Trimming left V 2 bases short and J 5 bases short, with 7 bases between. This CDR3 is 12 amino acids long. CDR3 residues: CASSVGGTEAFF. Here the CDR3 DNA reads TGTGCCAGCAGCGTTGGAGGTACTGAAGCTTTCTTT.

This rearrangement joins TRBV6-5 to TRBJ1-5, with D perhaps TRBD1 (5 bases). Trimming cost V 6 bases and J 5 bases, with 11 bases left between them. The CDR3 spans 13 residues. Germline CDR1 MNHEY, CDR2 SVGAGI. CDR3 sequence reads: CASSRDSDQPQHF. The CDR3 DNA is TGTGCCAGCAGCCGGGACTCAGATCAGCCCCAGCATTTT.

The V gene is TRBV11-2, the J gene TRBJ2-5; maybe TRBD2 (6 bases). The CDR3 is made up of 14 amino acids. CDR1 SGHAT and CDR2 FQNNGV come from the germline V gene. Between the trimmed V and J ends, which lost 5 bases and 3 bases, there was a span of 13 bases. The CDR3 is CASSRTGGEETQYF. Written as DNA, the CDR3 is TGTGCCAGCAGCCGAACCGGCGGGGAAGAGACCCAGTACTTC.

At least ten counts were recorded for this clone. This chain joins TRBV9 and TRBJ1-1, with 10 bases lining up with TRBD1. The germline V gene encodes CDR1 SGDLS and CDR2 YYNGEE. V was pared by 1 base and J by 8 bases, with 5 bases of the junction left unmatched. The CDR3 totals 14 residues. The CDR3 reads CASSVLDRGAEAFF. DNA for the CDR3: TGTGCCAGCAGCGTATTGGACAGGGGGGCCGAAGCTTTCTTT.